The sequence of this T cell receptor beta chain was determined in a study of shared clonotypes between healthy human individuals. Findings and caveats of the study: Clonotype sharing among donors likely depends on sequencing depth.

CDR3 size: 13 residues. The V and J ends lost 8 bases and 6 bases, in that order; junction bases with no gene match: 6. Germline CDR1 reads MDHEN; CDR2 reads SYDVKM. This clone is a singleton in its sample. Its matching antigen is unknown. Sequencing used immunoSEQ multiplex PCR; TCRdb keeps in-frame clones, though not all of them. The sample lists 2 million to 3 million clones, 80% to 95% occurring once. This clonotype originated in a young man in good health. Some clones in this sample may be carry-over from other donors' samples. The source material was naive CD4+ T cells from PBMCs. Subset in this sample: CD45RA+ positively selected. The rearrangement uses TRBV28 and TRBJ2-1; 8 bases fit TRBD1. CDR3 bases: TGTGCCAGCTATCAGGGGGCGAGCAATGAGCAGTTCTTC. Translated, it gives CASYQGASNEQFF.